Below are 25 T cell receptor beta chains sequenced from a single sample in a study of T cell responses to AZD1222 COVID-19 vaccine. TCRdb's table, derived via immunoSEQ multiplex PCR, lists solely in-frame clones and lacks some. The table shows approximately 140,000 clones, with roughly nine tenths occurring only once. This specimen consisted of peripheral blood, obtained on day 0 of AZD1222 vaccination. Every receptor here comes from an adult in good health.

The chain links TRBV28 to TRBJ2-7, with D unclear. Germline CDR1 and CDR2: MDHEN and SYDVKM. Trimming pared 6 bases from V and 3 bases from J, leaving 9 bases between. The CDR3 is 12 residues long. The CDR3 protein is CASRSWDYEQYF. The CDR3 DNA is TGTGCCAGCAGGAGTTGGGACTACGAGCAGTACTTC. Filled out from reference TRBV28 and TRBJ2-7, the complete variable domain reads DVKVTQSSRYLVKRTGEKVFLECVQDMDHENMFWYRQDPGLGLRLIYFSYDVKMKEKGDIPEGYSVSREKKERFSLILESASTNQTSMYLCASRSWDYEQYFGPGTRLTVT.

The chain has TRBV6-1 and TRBJ1-3; the D is unclear. Trimming pared 2 bases from V and 7 bases from J, leaving 9 bases between. CDR1 MNHNS and CDR2 SASEGT come from the germline V gene. There are 13 residues in the CDR3. This CDR3 reads CASSELLANTIYF. The CDR3 DNA reads TGTGCCAGCAGTGAACTCTTAGCGAACACCATATATTTT.

The chain is built from TRBV6-2 or TRBV6-3 and TRBJ1-2, with TRBD1 matching 7 bases. Germline values: CDR1 MNHEY, CDR2 SVGEGT. CDR3 length: 15 amino acids. The V segment lost 0 bases and the J segment 5 bases; nucleotides outside the gene matches: 6. The DNA for the CDR3 is TGTGCCAGCAGTTACTCCGACAGGGCCCTATATGGCTACACCTTC. This translates into CASSYSDRALYGYTF.

This chain uses TRBV28 with TRBJ2-7, with no clear D. The CDR3 is made up of 13 amino acids. Germline V gene sequence: CDR1 MDHEN, CDR2 SYDVKM. Trimming pared 4 bases from V and 3 bases from J, leaving 10 bases between. This CDR3 reads CASSSGILYEQYF. The CDR3 nucleotides are TGTGCCAGCAGTTCCGGAATCCTCTACGAGCAGTACTTC.

The chain is built from TRBV15 and TRBJ2-7; 7 positions agree with TRBD1. V lost 0 bases to trimming and J lost 0 bases; unmatched junction nucleotides: 2. Germline CDR1 reads LNHNV; CDR2 reads YYDKDF (reference sequence). This CDR3 region has 15 residues. Here the CDR3 DNA reads TGTGCCACCAGCAGAGATCGGACAGGCTCCTACGAGCAGTACTTC. Translation: CATSRDRTGSYEQYF.

J is TRBJ1-2 and V is TRBV7-3; D gene unclear. The CDR3 covers 17 residues. The germline V and J ends were trimmed by 3 bases and 0 bases, with 17 bases remaining between them. Germline values: CDR1 SGHTA, CDR2 FQGTGA. DNA for the CDR3: TGTGCCAGCAGCTTGGCCCCCATGTCAGGAGCTAACTATGGCTACACCTTC. Translating gives CASSLAPMSGANYGYTF.

This chain uses TRBV7-9 with TRBJ2-5; the D gene is possibly TRBD1 (5 bases). This CDR3 spans 14 amino acids. Germline values: CDR1 SEHNR, CDR2 FQNEAQ (reference sequence). V was cut by 6 bases and J by 0 bases, with 11 bases left in between. CDR3 loop: CASRATGYQETQYF. The CDR3 DNA is TGTGCCAGCAGGGCAACAGGTTACCAAGAGACCCAGTACTTC.

This clone has a single count. The chain recombines TRBV29-1 with TRBJ1-1, with 8 bases aligning to TRBD1. Germline assignment: CDR1 SQVTM and CDR2 ANQGSEA. J gave up 1 base and V 7 bases, and 5 bases lay outside the gene matches. The CDR3 loop spans 13 amino acids. This CDR3 is CSARQGSNTEAFF. In DNA, the CDR3 is TGCAGCGCGAGACAGGGGTCGAACACTGAAGCTTTCTTT.

This rearrangement joins TRBV6-5 to TRBJ1-6; 8 nucleotides line up with TRBD1. Germline CDR1 is MNHEY and CDR2 is SVGAGI. There are 15 residues in the CDR3. The V and J ends lost 4 bases and 7 bases, in that order; junction bases with no gene match: 6. The CDR3 loop reads CASSSAGGGNSPLHF. The CDR3 region has the DNA TGTGCCAGCAGTTCCGCAGGGGGCGGGAATTCACCCCTCCACTTT.

This sequence joins TRBV19 and TRBJ1-1; D remains ambiguous. The CDR3 has 13 amino acids. Germline assignment: CDR1 LNHDA and CDR2 SQIVND (reference sequence). V was trimmed by 0 bases and J by 1 base, leaving 3 bases between them. This CDR3 reads CASSIERNTEAFF. For the CDR3, the DNA is TGTGCCAGTAGTATAGAGCGGAACACTGAAGCTTTCTTT.

The V call is TRBV9, the J call TRBJ1-1, with D perhaps matching TRBD1 (5 bases). The germline V gene encodes CDR1 SGDLS and CDR2 YYNGEE. The CDR3 contains 15 residues. The ends were cut back, 10 bases at V and 3 bases at J, with 22 bases in the middle. CDR3 sequence reads: CAGHFGGRMHTEAFF. In nucleotides, the CDR3 is TGTGCCGGACACTTCGGGGGTCGGATGCACACTGAAGCTTTCTTT.

J is TRBJ2-1 and V is TRBV7-2, with TRBD2 matching over 13 bases. Per the germline V gene, CDR1 is SGHTA and CDR2 is FQGNSA. The ends lost 7 bases at V and 15 bases at J; junction bases unmatched: 12. The CDR3 has 14 residues. CDR3 DNA: TGTGCCAGCACCCCACCCGGGACTAGCGGGACTGGGTTCTTC. Amino acid sequence: CASTPPGTSGTGFF.

This chain links TRBV10-1 with TRBJ1-2, with D tentatively TRBD1 (5 bases). Germline values: CDR1 WNHNN, CDR2 SYGVQD (reference sequence). The CDR3 runs to 14 residues. V gave up 7 bases and J gave up 5 bases, with 17 bases separating them. CDR3 protein: CASTGTLGSYGYTF. CDR3 in DNA: TGCGCCAGCACTGGGACCCTTGGATCGTATGGCTACACCTTC.

This rearrangement joins TRBV19 to TRBJ1-1, with a possible D match to TRBD1 (5 bases). Germline-derived CDR1 and CDR2 are LNHDA and SQIVND (reference sequence). The germline V and J ends were trimmed by 5 bases and 4 bases, with 20 bases remaining between them. The CDR3 covers 16 residues. The DNA of the CDR3 is TGTGCCAGTAGTGCGACATCGACCGGGGGAACCACTGAAGCTTTCTTT. The encoded protein is CASSATSTGGTTEAFF. Drawing the rest from reference TRBV19 and TRBJ1-1, the complete variable domain is DGGITQSPKYLFRKEGQNVTLSCEQNLNHDAMYWYRQDPGQGLRLIYYSQIVNDFQKGDIAEGYSVSREKKESFPLTVTSAQKNPTAFYLCASSATSTGGTTEAFFGQGTRLTVV.

DNA for the CDR3: TGTGCCAGTAGTGACGGAAGCTCTGGAAACACCATATATTTT. It translates to CASSDGSSGNTIYF. The V call is TRBV19, the J call TRBJ1-3; D not resolved. In germline, CDR1 is LNHDA, CDR2 SQIVND (reference sequence). V dropped 5 bases and J dropped 0 bases, with 8 bases sitting between them. The CDR3 is 14 amino acids.

This chain uses TRBV6-5 with TRBJ1-1; D is undetermined. The CDR3 consists of 13 residues. The germline V gene has CDR1 MNHEY and CDR2 SVGAGI. Trimming removed 1 base at V and 0 bases at J, with 3 bases between. CDR3 sequence reads: CASSYWVNTEAFF. The CDR3 DNA reads TGTGCCAGCAGTTACTGGGTGAACACTGAAGCTTTCTTT.

The J gene is TRBJ1-1, the V gene TRBV6-2 or TRBV6-3; D gene ambiguous. Germline CDR1 and CDR2: MNHEY and SVGEGT. V gave up 4 bases and J gave up 1 base, with 4 bases separating them. The CDR3 is 12 amino acids. CDR3 sequence (DNA): TGTGCCAGCAGTTTCTGGAACACTGAAGCTTTCTTT. It codes for CASSFWNTEAFF.

CDR3 region: CASSLFSTGQGGGYTF. Written as DNA, the CDR3 is TGTGCCAGCAGTTTATTTTCTACGGGACAGGGTGGAGGCTACACCTTC. The V and J genes are TRBV28 and TRBJ1-2, with 9 bases fitting TRBD1. The length of the CDR3 is 16 residues. The V gene end was trimmed by 1 base and the J gene end by 8 bases; junction bases not matched to a gene: 11. Per germline, CDR1 MDHEN and CDR2 SYDVKM.

This chain joins TRBV7-2 and TRBJ1-5; 8 bases align to TRBD1. The CDR3 sequence is 15 residues long. Trimming removed 3 bases from V and 0 bases from J; junction bases left unmatched: 1. Germline CDR1 and CDR2: SGHTA and FQGNSA. The CDR3 is CASSFDRGSNQPQHF. Written as DNA, the CDR3 is TGTGCCAGCAGCTTCGACAGGGGTAGCAATCAGCCCCAGCATTTT.

This clone was seen a few times. Written as DNA, the CDR3 is TGTGCCACCAGGAACAGGGTAGACAGGAACACTGAAGCTTTCTTT. It translates to CATRNRVDRNTEAFF. The V and J genes are TRBV7-9 and TRBJ1-1, with a tentative D call TRBD1 (6 bases). This CDR3 is built from 15 residues. CDR1 is SEHNR, CDR2 FQNEAQ, per germline (reference sequence). Between the trimmed V and J ends, which lost 10 bases and 1 base, there was a span of 19 bases. Combining the CDR3 with reference TRBV7-9 and TRBJ1-1 gives the whole variable domain DTGVSQNPRHKITKRGQNVTFRCDPISEHNRLYWYRQTLGQGPEFLTYFQNEAQLEKSRLLSDRFSAERPKGSFSTLEIQRTEQGDSAMYLCATRNRVDRNTEAFFGQGTRLTVV.

J is TRBJ2-1 and V is TRBV6-5; a weak D match, TRBD1 (6 bases). With 6 bases removed from V and 6 bases from J, the gap between germline ends came to 12 bases. The CDR3 covers 13 residues. CDR1 and CDR2 (germline): MNHEY, SVGAGI. The CDR3 reads CASRGQIFNEQFF. The DNA for the CDR3 is TGTGCCAGCAGAGGACAGATTTTCAATGAGCAGTTCTTC.

The count of this clone is one. The junction and the germline gene differ at one end; a read error may be behind it. The gene calls are TRBV20-1 and TRBJ1-6; D gene unclear. Germline V gene data show CDR1 as DFQATT and CDR2 as SNEGSKA (reference sequence). CDR3 length: 11 residues. The CDR3 here is CSARDPVNTSF. CDR3 bases: TGCAGTGCTAGAGATCCGGTGAATACCAGCTTT.

The chain recombines TRBV7-2 with TRBJ1-2, with no clear D. This CDR3 has 14 amino acids. Germline V lookup: CDR1 SGHTA, CDR2 FQGNSA. The V gene lost 0 bases and the J gene lost 7 bases, with 12 bases spanning the gap. For the CDR3, the DNA is TGTGCCAGCAGCTTAGCAGTTCAGTCTTCTGGCTACACCTTC. It specifies CASSLAVQSSGYTF.

This sequence joins TRBV11-3 and TRBJ1-2; no reliable D call. The CDR3 extends over 16 amino acids. CDR1 is SGHNT and CDR2 is YENEEA in the germline V gene. Trimming shortened V by 0 bases and J by 0 bases, and 11 bases separated the two germline ends. Here the CDR3 reads CASSLDRSRANYGYTF. In nucleotides, the CDR3 is TGTGCCAGCAGCTTAGATCGGTCCAGAGCTAACTATGGCTACACCTTC.

This clone was detected only once. CDR3 coding DNA: TGTGCCAGCAGCTTGGGGTCAAGCTCCTACAATGAGCAGTTCTTC. Translating gives CASSLGSSSYNEQFF. This chain uses TRBV5-4 with TRBJ2-1; D gene unclear. CDR1 SGHNT and CDR2 YYREEE come from the germline V gene (reference sequence). The V gene lost 0 bases and the J gene lost 0 bases, with 7 bases spanning the gap. CDR3 length: 15 amino acids.